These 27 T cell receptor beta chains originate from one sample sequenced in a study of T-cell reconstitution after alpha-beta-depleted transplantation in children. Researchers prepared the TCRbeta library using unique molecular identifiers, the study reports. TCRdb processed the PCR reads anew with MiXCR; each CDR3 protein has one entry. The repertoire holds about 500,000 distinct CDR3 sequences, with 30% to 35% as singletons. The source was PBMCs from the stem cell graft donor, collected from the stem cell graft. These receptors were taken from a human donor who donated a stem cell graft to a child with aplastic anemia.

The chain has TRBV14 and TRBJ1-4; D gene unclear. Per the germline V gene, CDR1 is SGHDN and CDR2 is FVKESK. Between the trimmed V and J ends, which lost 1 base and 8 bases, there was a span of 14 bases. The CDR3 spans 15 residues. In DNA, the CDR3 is TGTGCCAGCAGCCAAGTTCGGGGAAGAGGCGAAAAACTGTTTTTT. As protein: CASSQVRGRGEKLFF.

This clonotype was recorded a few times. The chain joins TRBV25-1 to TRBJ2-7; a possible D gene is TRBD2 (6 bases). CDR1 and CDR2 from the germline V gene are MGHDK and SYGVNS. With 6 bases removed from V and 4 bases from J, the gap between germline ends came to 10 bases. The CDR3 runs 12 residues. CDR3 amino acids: CASRSSDYEQYV. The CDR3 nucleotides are TGTGCCAGCAGGTCTAGCGATTACGAGCAGTACGTC.

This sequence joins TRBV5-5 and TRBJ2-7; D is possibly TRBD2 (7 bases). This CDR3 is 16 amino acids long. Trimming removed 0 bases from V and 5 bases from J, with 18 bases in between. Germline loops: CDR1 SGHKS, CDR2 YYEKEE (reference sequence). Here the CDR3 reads CASSLVGAGVRHEQYF. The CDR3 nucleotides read TGTGCCAGCAGCTTGGTGGGGGCGGGAGTGCGCCACGAGCAGTACTTC. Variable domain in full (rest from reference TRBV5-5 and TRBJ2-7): DAGVTQSPTHLIKTRGQQVTLRCSPISGHKSVSWYQQVLGQGPQFIFQYYEKEERGRGNFPDRFSARQFPNYSSELNVNALLLGDSALYLCASSLVGAGVRHEQYFGPGTRLTVT.

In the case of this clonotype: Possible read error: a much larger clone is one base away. CDR3 nucleotide sequence: TGTGCCAGCAGGAACGAACGGGGACATTCCACAGCAGGCTACACCTTC. It translates to CASRNERGHSTAGYTF. The chain joins TRBV9 to TRBJ1-2, with D perhaps TRBD1 (6 bases). CDR1 and CDR2 (germline): SGDLS, YYNGEE. The CDR3 is 16 residues long. Deletions cut 5 bases from V and 8 bases from J, with 25 bases between. Drawing the rest from reference TRBV9 and TRBJ1-2, the complete variable domain is DSGVTQTPKHLITATGQRVTLRCSPRSGDLSVYWYQQSLDQGLQFLIQYYNGEERAKGNILERFSAQQFPDLHSELNLSSLELGDSALYFCASRNERGHSTAGYTFGSGTRLTVV.

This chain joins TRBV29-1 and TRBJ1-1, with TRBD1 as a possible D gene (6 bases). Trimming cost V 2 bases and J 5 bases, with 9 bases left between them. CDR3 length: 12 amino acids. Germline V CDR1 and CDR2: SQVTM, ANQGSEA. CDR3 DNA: TGCAGCGTTGAACAGGGGAGAACTGAAGCTTTCTTT. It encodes CSVEQGRTEAFF.

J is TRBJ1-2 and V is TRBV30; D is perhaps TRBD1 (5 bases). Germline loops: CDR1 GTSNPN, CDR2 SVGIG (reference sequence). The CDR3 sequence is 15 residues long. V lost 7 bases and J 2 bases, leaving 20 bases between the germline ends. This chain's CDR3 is CALRDSTIGNYGYTF. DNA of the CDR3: TGTGCCTTAAGGGACTCCACTATTGGAAACTATGGCTACACCTTC.

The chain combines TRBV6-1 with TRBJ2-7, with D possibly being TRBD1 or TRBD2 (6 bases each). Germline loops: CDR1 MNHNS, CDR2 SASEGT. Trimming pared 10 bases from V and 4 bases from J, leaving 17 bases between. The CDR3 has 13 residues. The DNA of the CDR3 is TGTGCCACATCGTCGGGGGCTAGGTACGAGCAGTACGTC. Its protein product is CATSSGARYEQYV.

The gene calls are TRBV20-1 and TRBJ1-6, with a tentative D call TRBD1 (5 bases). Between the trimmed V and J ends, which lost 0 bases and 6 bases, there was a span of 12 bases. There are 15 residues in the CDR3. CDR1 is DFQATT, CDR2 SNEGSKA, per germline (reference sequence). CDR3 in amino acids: CSARDQPGLNSPLHF. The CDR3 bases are TGCAGTGCTAGAGATCAACCGGGACTTAATTCACCCCTCCACTTT.

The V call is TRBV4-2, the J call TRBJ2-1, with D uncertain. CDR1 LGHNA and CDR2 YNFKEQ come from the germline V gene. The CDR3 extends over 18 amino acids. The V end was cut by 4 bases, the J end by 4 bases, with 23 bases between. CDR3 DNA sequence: TGTGCCAGCAGCCCTCAAACGTACCAGGCGGAGCTTTACAATGAGCAGTTCTTC. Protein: CASSPQTYQAELYNEQFF.

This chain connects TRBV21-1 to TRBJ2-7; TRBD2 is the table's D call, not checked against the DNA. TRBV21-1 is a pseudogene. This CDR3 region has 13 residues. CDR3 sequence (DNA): TGTGCCAGCAGCGTACGACTAGTCTGCGAGCAGTACGTC. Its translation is CASSVRLVCEQYV.

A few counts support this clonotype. The CDR3 reads CASSQDLRGFAYEQYF. The CDR3 DNA is TGTGCCAGCAGCCAAGATCTTCGAGGGTTCGCCTACGAGCAGTACTTC. The V call is TRBV4-2, the J call TRBJ2-7, with TRBD2 as a possible D gene (5 bases). CDR1 is LGHNA and CDR2 is YNFKEQ in the germline V gene. Trimming cost V 0 bases and J 2 bases, with 14 bases left between them. This CDR3 is built from 16 residues.

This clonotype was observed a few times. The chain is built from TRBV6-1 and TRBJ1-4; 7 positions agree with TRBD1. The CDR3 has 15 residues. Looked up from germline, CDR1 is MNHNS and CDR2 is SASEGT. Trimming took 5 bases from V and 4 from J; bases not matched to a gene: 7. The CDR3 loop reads CASSQGGHLNEKLFF. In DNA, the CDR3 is TGTGCCAGCAGTCAGGGGGGACATCTTAATGAAAAACTGTTTTTT.

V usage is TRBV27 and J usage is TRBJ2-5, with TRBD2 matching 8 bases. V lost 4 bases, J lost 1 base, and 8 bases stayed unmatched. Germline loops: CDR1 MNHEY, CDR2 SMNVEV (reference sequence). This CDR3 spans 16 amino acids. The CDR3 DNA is TGTGCCAGCAGTTCCCTAGCTAGCGGGTTCCAAGAGACCCAGTACTTC. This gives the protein CASSSLASGFQETQYF.

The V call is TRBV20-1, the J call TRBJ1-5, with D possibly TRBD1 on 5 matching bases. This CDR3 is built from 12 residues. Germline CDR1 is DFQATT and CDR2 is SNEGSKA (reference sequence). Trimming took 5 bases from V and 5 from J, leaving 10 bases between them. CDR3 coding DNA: TGCAGTGCTTCGGGACTTTATCAGCCCCAGCATTTT. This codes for CSASGLYQPQHF.

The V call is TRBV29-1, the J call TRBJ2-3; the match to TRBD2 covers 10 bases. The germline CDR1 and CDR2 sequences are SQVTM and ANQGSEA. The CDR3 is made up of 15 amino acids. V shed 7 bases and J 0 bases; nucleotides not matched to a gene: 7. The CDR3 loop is CSARLAGGSTDTQYF. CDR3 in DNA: TGCAGCGCCCGTTTAGCGGGAGGTAGCACAGATACGCAGTATTTT.

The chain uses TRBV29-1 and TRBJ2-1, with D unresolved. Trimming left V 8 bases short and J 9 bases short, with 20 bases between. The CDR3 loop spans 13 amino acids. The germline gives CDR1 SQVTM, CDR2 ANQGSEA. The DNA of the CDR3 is TGCAGCACCACGAGACTGACGGCGCGTGAGCAGTTCTTC. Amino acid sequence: CSTTRLTAREQFF.

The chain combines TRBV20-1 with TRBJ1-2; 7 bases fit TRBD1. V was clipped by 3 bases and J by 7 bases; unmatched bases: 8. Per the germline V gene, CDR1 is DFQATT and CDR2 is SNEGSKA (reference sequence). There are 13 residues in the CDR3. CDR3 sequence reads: CSASAQGGGGYTF. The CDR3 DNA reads TGCAGTGCTAGTGCCCAGGGGGGCGGTGGCTACACCTTC.

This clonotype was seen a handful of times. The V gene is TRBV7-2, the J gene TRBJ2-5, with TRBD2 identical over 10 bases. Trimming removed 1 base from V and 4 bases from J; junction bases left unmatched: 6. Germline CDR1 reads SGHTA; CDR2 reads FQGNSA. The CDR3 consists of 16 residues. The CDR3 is CASSLGPAGGGETQYF. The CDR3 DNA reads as TGTGCCAGCAGCTTAGGACCAGCGGGAGGGGGAGAGACCCAGTACTTC.

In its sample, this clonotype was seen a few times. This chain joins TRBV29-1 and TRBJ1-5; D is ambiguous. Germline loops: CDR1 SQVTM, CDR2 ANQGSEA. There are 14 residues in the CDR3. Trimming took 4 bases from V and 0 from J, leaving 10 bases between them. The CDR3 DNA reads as TGCAGCGTTGCCCCGGGGTCTAGCAATCAGCCCCAGCATTTT. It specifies CSVAPGSSNQPQHF.

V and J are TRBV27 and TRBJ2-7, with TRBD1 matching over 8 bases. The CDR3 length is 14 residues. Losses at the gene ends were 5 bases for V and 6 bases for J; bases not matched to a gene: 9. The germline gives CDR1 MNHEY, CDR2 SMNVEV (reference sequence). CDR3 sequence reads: CASSTRQGTCEQYV. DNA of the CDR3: TGTGCCAGCAGTACTCGACAGGGGACTTGCGAGCAGTACGTC.

The DNA of the CDR3 is TGTGCCAGCAGCTTGCCTGAGGAGGTATACGAGCAGTACGTC. Translating gives CASSLPEEVYEQYV. J is TRBJ2-7 and V is TRBV5-5, with D tentatively TRBD2 (5 bases). CDR3 size: 14 residues. V lost 1 base to trimming and J lost 4 bases, with 12 bases between them. Germline V gene lookup returns CDR1 SGHKS and CDR2 YYEKEE (reference sequence).

The CDR3 nucleotides read TGCAGTGCTAGAATATCGGCGACAGGGTTTAGCAATCAGCCCCAGCATTTT. Its protein product is CSARISATGFSNQPQHF. The V and J genes are TRBV20-1 and TRBJ1-5, with 7 bases matching TRBD1. CDR1 is DFQATT, CDR2 SNEGSKA, per germline (reference sequence). V lost 2 bases, J lost 0 bases, and 10 bases stayed unmatched. This CDR3 spans 17 amino acids.

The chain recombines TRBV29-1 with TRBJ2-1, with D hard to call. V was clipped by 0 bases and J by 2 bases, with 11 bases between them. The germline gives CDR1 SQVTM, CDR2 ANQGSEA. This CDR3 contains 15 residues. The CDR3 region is CSVEDSGPTYNEQFF. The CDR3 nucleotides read TGCAGCGTTGAAGATTCCGGGCCTACCTACAATGAGCAGTTCTTC.

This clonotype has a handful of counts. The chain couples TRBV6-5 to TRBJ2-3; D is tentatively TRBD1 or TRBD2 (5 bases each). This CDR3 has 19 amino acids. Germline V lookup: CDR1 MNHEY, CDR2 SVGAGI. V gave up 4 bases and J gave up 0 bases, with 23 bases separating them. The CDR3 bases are TGTGCCAGCAGTTCCCATCGGGACCTGAACCTTTTGAGCACAGATACGCAGTATTTT. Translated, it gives CASSSHRDLNLLSTDTQYF.

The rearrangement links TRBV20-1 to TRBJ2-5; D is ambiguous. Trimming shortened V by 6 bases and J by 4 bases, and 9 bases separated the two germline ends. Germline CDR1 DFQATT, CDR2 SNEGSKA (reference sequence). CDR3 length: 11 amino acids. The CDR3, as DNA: TGCAGTGCAGAAAGAGGAGAGACCCAGTACTTC. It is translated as CSAERGETQYF.

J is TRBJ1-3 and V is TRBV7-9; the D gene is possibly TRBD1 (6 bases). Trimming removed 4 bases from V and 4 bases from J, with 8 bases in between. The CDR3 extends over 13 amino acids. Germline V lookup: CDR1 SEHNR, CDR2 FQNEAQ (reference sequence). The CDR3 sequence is CASSSGDGNTIYF. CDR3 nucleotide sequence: TGTGCCAGCAGCTCAGGGGACGGAAACACCATATATTTT.

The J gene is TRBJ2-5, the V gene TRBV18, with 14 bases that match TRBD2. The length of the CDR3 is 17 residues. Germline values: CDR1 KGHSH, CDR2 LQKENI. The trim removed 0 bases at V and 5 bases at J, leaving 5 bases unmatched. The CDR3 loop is CASSPPGLAGVQETQYF. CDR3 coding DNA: TGTGCCAGCTCACCACCGGGACTAGCGGGAGTTCAGGAGACCCAGTACTTC.